These 16 T cell receptor beta chains were all obtained from the same sample, sequenced in a study of blood T cell repertoires in COVID-19. Using immunoSEQ multiplex PCR, the repertoire was profiled, and TCRdb retains in-frame clones only, with some absent. This sample yields around 52,000 clones, of which roughly 87% are seen a single time; under 35% belongs to the top ten. Sequenced material: peripheral blood. These receptors all come from a woman of 80 years or more with acute or convalescent COVID-19.

This clone was seen only once. The rearrangement links TRBV19 to TRBJ2-5, with D perhaps TRBD1 (6 bases). The CDR3 is 16 amino acids. Germline V lookup: CDR1 LNHDA, CDR2 SQIVND (reference sequence). The V and J ends lost 0 bases and 4 bases respectively, with 15 bases between them. CDR3 in DNA: TGTGCCAGTAGTATAGACACATCACAGGGTTCAGAGACCCAGTACTTC. As protein: CASSIDTSQGSETQYF.

This chain connects TRBV6-5 to TRBJ1-5; tentative D call: TRBD1 (6 bases). The CDR3 is made up of 16 amino acids. V was pared by 2 bases and J by 1 base, with 12 bases between. Germline V CDR1 and CDR2: MNHEY, SVGAGI. The CDR3 spells CASSYTRQESNQPQHF. The CDR3 DNA sequence: TGTGCCAGCAGTTACACCCGACAGGAGAGCAATCAGCCCCAGCATTTT.

V usage is TRBV9 and J usage is TRBJ2-2, with D tentatively TRBD2 (5 bases). The CDR3 totals 14 residues. V was clipped by 4 bases and J by 6 bases, with 13 bases between them. Germline V gene data show CDR1 as SGDLS and CDR2 as YYNGEE. This CDR3 reads CASSPGVTAGELFF. In DNA, the CDR3 is TGTGCCAGCAGCCCCGGGGTGACGGCCGGGGAGCTGTTTTTT. Together with reference TRBV9 and TRBJ2-2, the CDR3 gives the full variable domain: DSGVTQTPKHLITATGQRVTLRCSPRSGDLSVYWYQQSLDQGLQFLIQYYNGEERAKGNILERFSAQQFPDLHSELNLSSLELGDSALYFCASSPGVTAGELFFGEGSRLTVL.

This rearrangement joins TRBV24-1 to TRBJ2-3; D gene unclear. V gave up 0 bases and J gave up 5 bases, with 8 bases separating them. The CDR3 totals 14 residues. Germline V gives CDR1 KGHDR, CDR2 SFDVKD. The CDR3 bases are TGTGCCACCAGTGATTTGTTCGAGCTAGATACGCAGTATTTT. Its protein is CATSDLFELDTQYF.

V is TRBV5-4 and J is TRBJ2-1; 9 bases align to TRBD1. CDR3 length: 15 amino acids. Losses at the gene ends were 1 base for V and 4 bases for J; bases not matched to a gene: 3. Germline CDR1 is SGHNT and CDR2 is YYREEE (reference sequence). This CDR3 reads CASSLRDRAYNEQFF. The CDR3 DNA is TGTGCCAGCAGCTTGAGGGACAGGGCGTACAATGAGCAGTTCTTC.

The chain recombines TRBV19 with TRBJ1-2; TRBD1 matches at 8 bases. Germline CDR1 reads LNHDA; CDR2 reads SQIVND (reference sequence). The J segment lost 5 bases and the V segment lost 3 bases, leaving 5 bases of the junction unmatched. This CDR3 is built from 14 residues. CDR3 in amino acids: CASSIEQGAYGYTF. The CDR3 DNA reads as TGTGCCAGTAGTATCGAGCAGGGGGCATATGGCTACACCTTC.

This clone was detected once. CDR3 in amino acids: CASSFIGGLNEKLFF. The CDR3 DNA reads TGCGCCAGCAGCTTCATAGGGGGCCTCAATGAAAAACTGTTTTTT. The chain is built from TRBV5-1 and TRBJ1-4; 7 bases align to TRBD1. The CDR3 runs 15 residues. V lost 2 bases, J lost 5 bases, and 6 bases stayed unmatched. Germline CDR1 is SGHRS and CDR2 is YFSETQ. Full variable domain (missing parts from reference TRBV5-1 and TRBJ1-4): KAGVTQTPRYLIKTRGQQVTLSCSPISGHRSVSWYQQTPGQGLQFLFEYFSETQRNKGNFPGRFSGRQFSNSRSEMNVSTLELGDSALYLCASSFIGGLNEKLFFGSGTQLSVL.

This sequence joins TRBV19 and TRBJ2-5; 8 bases align to TRBD2. The CDR3 totals 16 residues. V was clipped by 4 bases and J by 3 bases; unmatched bases: 10. Per the germline V gene, CDR1 is LNHDA and CDR2 is SQIVND (reference sequence). DNA of the CDR3: TGTGCCAGTAGTACAGAGGCTAGCGGGTTTAAAGAGACCCAGTACTTC. It yields the protein CASSTEASGFKETQYF.

This clone has just a few counts. V and J are TRBV6-5 and TRBJ2-5, with 9 nucleotides matching TRBD1. After removal of 5 bases from V and 4 bases from J, the junction contained 2 bases not matched to a gene. CDR3 length: 13 residues. The germline gives CDR1 MNHEY, CDR2 SVGAGI. The CDR3 sequence: CASSPTGGETQYF. The CDR3 DNA sequence: TGTGCCAGCAGTCCGACAGGGGGAGAGACCCAGTACTTC.

The rearrangement uses TRBV7-2 and TRBJ1-1; a possible D gene is TRBD1 (6 bases). Between the trimmed V and J ends, which lost 5 bases and 4 bases, there was a span of 17 bases. The V gene's germline CDR1 is SGHTA and CDR2 FQGNSA. CDR3 length equals 15 residues. CDR3 region: CASSPFTGFSTEAFF. The CDR3 DNA follows: TGTGCCAGCAGCCCGTTCACAGGGTTTAGCACTGAAGCTTTCTTT.

V and J are TRBV30 and TRBJ1-3; no definite D call. The V end was cut by 4 bases, the J end by 4 bases, with 8 bases between. The CDR3 runs 12 residues. Per the germline V gene, CDR1 is GTSNPN and CDR2 is SVGIG (reference sequence). Here the CDR3 DNA reads TGTGCCTGGAACCCCGCGGGAAACACCATATATTTT. Protein product: CAWNPAGNTIYF.

A single count supports this clone. The V and J genes are TRBV2 and TRBJ2-5; maybe TRBD2 (6 bases). This CDR3 has 13 amino acids. Trimming removed 8 bases at V and 5 bases at J, with 15 bases between. CDR1 and CDR2 from the germline V gene are SNHLY and FYNNEI. CDR3 residues: CASGGGRFETQYF. The DNA of the CDR3 is TGTGCCAGCGGAGGAGGGCGTTTTGAGACCCAGTACTTC.

The chain joins TRBV9 to TRBJ2-1; 8 positions match TRBD1. This CDR3 contains 16 residues. Germline V gene data show CDR1 as SGDLS and CDR2 as YYNGEE. Trimming at V came to 0 bases and at J to 2 bases, leaving 4 bases not matched to a gene. The CDR3 protein is CASSVGGTGTYNEQFF. CDR3 bases: TGTGCCAGCAGCGTAGGTGGGACAGGAACCTACAATGAGCAGTTCTTC.

This sequence joins TRBV11-2 and TRBJ1-5; D is ambiguous. This CDR3 comprises 15 residues. Germline V gene sequence: CDR1 SGHAT, CDR2 FQNNGV. V was shortened by 5 bases and J by 2 bases, with 13 bases between the two germline ends. DNA for the CDR3: TGTGCCAGCAGCGCTGGTACAATACGCAATCAGCCCCAGCATTTT. Amino acids: CASSAGTIRNQPQHF.

The V gene is TRBV4-2, the J gene TRBJ2-3; 8 nucleotides line up with TRBD2. CDR3 length equals 16 residues. Per germline, CDR1 LGHNA and CDR2 YNFKEQ. The V and J ends lost 2 bases and 2 bases, in that order; junction bases with no gene match: 6. The CDR3 is CASSQRSGGNTDTQYF. CDR3 coding DNA: TGTGCCAGCAGCCAAAGAAGCGGGGGTAACACAGATACGCAGTATTTT.

This clone was observed a handful of times. V and J are TRBV6-5 and TRBJ1-4, with 11 bases that match TRBD1. Germline trimming cut 5 bases from V and 6 bases from J; bases unmatched to any gene: 5. This CDR3 region has 15 residues. Germline V lookup: CDR1 MNHEY, CDR2 SVGAGI. CDR3 nucleotide sequence: TGTGCCAGCAGTAGGACAGGGGGCGTTGATGAAAAACTGTTTTTT. It encodes CASSRTGGVDEKLFF.